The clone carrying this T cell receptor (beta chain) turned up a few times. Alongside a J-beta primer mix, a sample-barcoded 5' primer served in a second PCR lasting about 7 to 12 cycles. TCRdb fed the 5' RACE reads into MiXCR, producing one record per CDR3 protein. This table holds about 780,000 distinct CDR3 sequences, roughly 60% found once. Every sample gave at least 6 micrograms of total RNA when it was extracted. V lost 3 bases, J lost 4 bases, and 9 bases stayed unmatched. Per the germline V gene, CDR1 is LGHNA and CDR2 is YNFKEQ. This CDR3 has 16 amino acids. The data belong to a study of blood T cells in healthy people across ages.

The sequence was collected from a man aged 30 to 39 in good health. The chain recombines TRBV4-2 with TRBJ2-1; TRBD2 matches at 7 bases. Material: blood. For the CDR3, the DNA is TGTGCCAGCAGCCAGCTACCCAGCGGGATATACAATGAGCAGTTCTTC. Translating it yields CASSQLPSGIYNEQFF.